This TCR beta chain came from a study of blood T cell repertoires in COVID-19. For the study at large: The analysed material was cDNA or gDNA that came from T cells, B-cell-depleted T cells, or PBMCs.

Repertoires were generated with immunoSEQ multiplex PCR, while TCRdb's copy carries only in-frame clones and drops some. Here the sample spans roughly 320,000 clones, just under 90% being singletons. The length of the CDR3 is 15 residues. V was pared by 0 bases and J by 3 bases, with 2 bases of the junction left unmatched. CDR1 and CDR2 (germline): SGHTS, YDEGEE. This chain connects TRBV5-8 to TRBJ2-1, with 8 bases that match TRBD1. The specimen was peripheral blood. This TCR was recovered from a woman aged 25 to 39 with COVID-19, enrolled during active disease. This CDR3 reads CASSLAGQGYNEQFF. In DNA form, the CDR3 reads TGTGCCAGCAGCTTGGCAGGACAGGGCTACAATGAGCAGTTCTTC.